The 24 T cell receptor beta chains in this list originate from one sample, sequenced in a study of T-cell reconstitution after alpha-beta-depleted transplantation in children. It was with unique molecular identifiers that the TCRbeta library was prepared. One entry per CDR3 protein results from TCRdb running MiXCR on the PCR reads. Among about 110,000 distinct CDR3 sequences listed, approximately 6.4% were seen once. Here the sequenced sample was PBMCs, mostly from graft donor cells, taken 360 days after TCRalphabeta/CD19-depleted stem cell transplant. The origin of the receptors is a male patient under 10 years old who had a stem cell transplant for acute lymphoblastic leukemia, so the T cells may come from the graft donor.

V usage is TRBV13 and J usage is TRBJ2-7, with TRBD1 matching 7 bases. The CDR3 loop spans 15 amino acids. Germline V gene data show CDR1 as PRHDT and CDR2 as FYEKMQ (reference sequence). The V and J ends lost 1 base and 4 bases, in that order; junction bases with no gene match: 7. This CDR3 reads CASSLEQGKNYEQYF. CDR3 in DNA: TGTGCCAGCAGCTTAGAACAGGGGAAAAATTACGAGCAGTACTTC.

This clonotype was seen many times. The chain is built from TRBV2 and TRBJ1-5; D remains ambiguous. V shed 5 bases and J shed 1 base, with 12 bases lying between them. Germline CDR1 SNHLY, CDR2 FYNNEI. This CDR3 has 15 amino acids. The DNA for the CDR3 is TGTGCCAGCAGTAAGGCGGGGTCGAGCAATCAGCCCCAGCATTTT. Its protein product is CASSKAGSSNQPQHF.

This clonotype was found many times. The rearrangement uses TRBV20-1 and TRBJ2-7; D remains ambiguous. Trimming removed 4 bases at V and 2 bases at J, with 9 bases between. This CDR3 is built from 12 residues. Germline CDR1 and CDR2: DFQATT and SNEGSKA (reference sequence). The CDR3 DNA reads as TGCAGTGCTACAATACCCCCCTACGAGCAGTACTTC. Protein sequence: CSATIPPYEQYF.

The sample holds many counts of this clonotype. J is TRBJ2-3 and V is TRBV28; D not resolved. V lost 5 bases and J 0 bases, leaving 9 bases between the germline ends. Looked up from germline, CDR1 is MDHEN and CDR2 is SYDVKM. The CDR3 totals 14 residues. This CDR3 is CASSNGPSTDTQYF. DNA of the CDR3: TGTGCCAGCAGTAACGGGCCTAGCACAGATACGCAGTATTTT.

The gene calls are TRBV12-3 or TRBV12-4 and TRBJ2-3; D possibly corresponds to TRBD2 (5 bases). The CDR3 consists of 16 residues. Trimming cost V 5 bases and J 6 bases, with 21 bases left between them. The CDR3 region is CASSLGVPSVADTQYF. Here the CDR3 DNA reads TGTGCCAGCAGTCTCGGGGTCCCCTCGGTGGCGGATACGCAGTATTTT.

This clonotype was recorded at least ten times. V and J are TRBV10-1 and TRBJ2-7; D unresolved. CDR3 length equals 12 residues. Germline CDR1 WNHNN, CDR2 SYGVQD (reference sequence). Trimming removed 4 bases from V and 8 bases from J, with 12 bases in between. CDR3 in DNA: TGCGCCAGCAGTGGTACGGCCGTGAAGCAGTACTTC. It is translated as CASSGTAVKQYF.

This clonotype appeared many times. The V call is TRBV7-2, the J call TRBJ2-5; the D is unclear. From germline, CDR1 is SGHTA and CDR2 FQGNSA. Trimming stripped 6 bases from V and 3 bases from J, with 5 bases between. The CDR3 is made up of 11 amino acids. The CDR3 here is CASSLKETQYF. CDR3 sequence (DNA): TGTGCCAGCAGTTTGAAAGAGACCCAGTACTTC.

This clonotype was detected only a few times. This chain uses TRBV5-6 with TRBJ2-1; 12 bases map to TRBD2. This CDR3 comprises 16 residues. The V and J ends lost 4 bases and 6 bases, in that order; junction bases with no gene match: 8. CDR1 and CDR2 (germline): SGHDT, YYEEEE. CDR3 sequence (DNA): TGTGCCAGCAGCGGACGAAGACTAGCGGGGGTCAATGAGCAGTTCTTC. Translated, it gives CASSGRRLAGVNEQFF.

This clonotype was seen ten or more times. The V and J genes are TRBV29-1 and TRBJ2-1; no clear D gene. V was shortened by 3 bases and J by 2 bases, with 2 bases between the two germline ends. The germline V gene has CDR1 SQVTM and CDR2 ANQGSEA. This CDR3 spans 11 amino acids. The CDR3 sequence is CSVDAYNEQFF. Here the CDR3 DNA reads TGCAGCGTTGATGCCTACAATGAGCAGTTCTTC.

This clonotype was counted ten times or more. This chain uses TRBV7-9 with TRBJ2-1; D is perhaps TRBD1 (5 bases). V shed 1 base and J shed 0 bases, with 13 bases lying between them. Per germline, CDR1 SEHNR and CDR2 FQNEAQ (reference sequence). The CDR3 has 17 amino acids. Here the CDR3 reads CASSLDRRISSYNEQFF. CDR3 bases: TGTGCCAGCAGCTTAGACAGGCGGATAAGCTCCTACAATGAGCAGTTCTTC.

This clonotype was detected ten times or more. The genes are TRBV10-3 and TRBJ1-2, with no clear D. The CDR3 runs 13 residues. Trimming removed 8 bases from V and 4 bases from J, with 14 bases in between. Germline values: CDR1 ENHRY, CDR2 SYGVKD. CDR3 sequence (DNA): TGTGCCATCCTAACAACCACGTTCTATGGCTACACCTTC. Translating gives CAILTTTFYGYTF.

This clonotype has ten or more counts. The chain couples TRBV20-1 to TRBJ2-2; 7 bases map to TRBD1. The CDR3 sequence is 15 residues long. Germline-derived CDR1 and CDR2 are DFQATT and SNEGSKA (reference sequence). The junction had 3 bases not matched to a gene; V was cut back by 0 bases and J by 2 bases. DNA for the CDR3: TGCAGTGCTAGAGATGGGACAGACAACACCGGGGAGCTGTTTTTT. Translated: CSARDGTDNTGELFF.

This clonotype appeared many times. V gene TRBV9 combines with J gene TRBJ2-2; 12 nucleotides match TRBD1. This CDR3 is 16 amino acids long. Unmatched junction bases numbered 8, after V lost 4 bases and J lost 7 bases. Germline V gene sequence: CDR1 SGDLS, CDR2 YYNGEE. The CDR3 loop is CASSRSGTGGIGELFF. The CDR3 DNA reads as TGTGCCAGCAGCCGATCCGGGACAGGGGGCATCGGGGAGCTGTTTTTT. The full variable domain, rest sourced from reference TRBV9 and TRBJ2-2, is DSGVTQTPKHLITATGQRVTLRCSPRSGDLSVYWYQQSLDQGLQFLIQYYNGEERAKGNILERFSAQQFPDLHSELNLSSLELGDSALYFCASSRSGTGGIGELFFGEGSRLTVL.

The table lists this clonotype with many counts. The CDR3 nucleotides read TGTGCCAGCAGTTTAGGGAAGAATCAGCCCCAGCATTTT. It encodes CASSLGKNQPQHF. The chain combines TRBV12-3 or TRBV12-4 with TRBJ1-5; D remains unclear. The length of the CDR3 is 13 residues. Trimming removed 1 base at V and 4 bases at J, with 5 bases between.

This clonotype has at least ten counts. The J gene is TRBJ2-2, the V gene TRBV20-1, with 7 bases identical to TRBD2. Germline-derived CDR1 and CDR2 are DFQATT and SNEGSKA (reference sequence). This CDR3 spans 13 amino acids. The ends lost 7 bases at V and 5 bases at J; junction bases unmatched: 7. This CDR3 is CSGLGGLTGELFF. The CDR3 bases are TGCAGTGGACTCGGGGGGTTGACCGGGGAGCTGTTTTTT.

In this sample, this clonotype turned up a few times. The rearrangement links TRBV28 to TRBJ2-7, with 9 bases lining up with TRBD2. Germline CDR1 is MDHEN and CDR2 is SYDVKM. V shed 6 bases and J 1 base; nucleotides not matched to a gene: 7. The CDR3 is 15 amino acids. DNA for the CDR3: TGTGCCAGCAGCCCCTCGACTAGCGGATCCTACGAGCAGTACTTC. Translation gives CASSPSTSGSYEQYF. Together with reference TRBV28 and TRBJ2-7, the CDR3 gives the full variable domain: DVKVTQSSRYLVKRTGEKVFLECVQDMDHENMFWYRQDPGLGLRLIYFSYDVKMKEKGDIPEGYSVSREKKERFSLILESASTNQTSMYLCASSPSTSGSYEQYFGPGTRLTVT.

This rearrangement joins TRBV7-2 to TRBJ1-3, with 9 nucleotides matching TRBD1. Germline CDR1 and CDR2: SGHTA and FQGNSA. The J segment lost 2 bases and the V segment lost 9 bases, leaving 14 bases of the junction unmatched. The CDR3 sequence is 17 residues long. CDR3 protein: CASRPPGRDRAGNTIYF. The CDR3 DNA follows: TGTGCCAGTAGACCGCCGGGGCGGGACAGGGCTGGAAACACCATATATTTT.

Worth noting for this clonotype: This may arise from a read error, as a much more abundant clone is one base away. The rearrangement joins TRBV20-1 to TRBJ2-7; no reliable D call. Germline assignment: CDR1 DFQATT and CDR2 SNEGSKA (reference sequence). Trimming left V 8 bases short and J 7 bases short, with 12 bases between. This CDR3 is built from 10 residues. DNA of the CDR3: TGCAGTTCTGGTCCTCGGGAGCAGTACTTC. Protein: CSSGPREQYF.

This clonotype was seen ten or more times. V and J are TRBV4-2 and TRBJ2-7; 9 bases align to TRBD2. Germline CDR1 reads LGHNA; CDR2 reads YNFKEQ. The CDR3 sequence is 17 residues long. V shed 1 base, J shed 4 bases, and the junction held 11 bases outside the gene matches. CDR3 DNA: TGTGCCAGCAGCCAAGCACCCCCGGGACTAGCTTTTTACGAGCAGTACTTC. It translates to CASSQAPPGLAFYEQYF.

This clonotype turned up a few times. The gene calls are TRBV2 and TRBJ1-1, with D perhaps matching TRBD1 (6 bases). Germline loops: CDR1 SNHLY, CDR2 FYNNEI. V was clipped by 8 bases and J by 10 bases, with 14 bases between them. This CDR3 spans 11 amino acids. DNA for the CDR3: TGTGCCAGCCCCCCAGGGGACGCAGCTTTCTTT. It yields the protein CASPPGDAAFF.

V usage is TRBV20-1 and J usage is TRBJ1-6; D not certain. This CDR3 has 16 residues. Trimming cost V 0 bases and J 5 bases, with 14 bases left between them. Germline CDR1 reads DFQATT; CDR2 reads SNEGSKA (reference sequence). CDR3 bases: TGCAGTGCTAGAGAGGCGACGGCCGGGCATAATTCACCCCTCCACTTT. Its protein is CSAREATAGHNSPLHF.

This clonotype was observed a handful of times. The rearrangement links TRBV11-2 to TRBJ2-3; D uncertain. The germline CDR1 and CDR2 sequences are SGHAT and FQNNGV. V shed 5 bases and J shed 5 bases, with 14 bases lying between them. The length of the CDR3 is 14 residues. In DNA form, the CDR3 reads TGTGCCAGCAGCCCTTCTGGTTCCCAAGATACGCAGTATTTT. It is translated as CASSPSGSQDTQYF.

This clonotype was counted at least ten times. This chain joins TRBV12-3 or TRBV12-4 and TRBJ2-5; D may be TRBD1 or TRBD2 (5 bases each). The V end was cut by 1 base, the J end by 5 bases, with 14 bases between. This CDR3 region has 15 residues. CDR3 sequence: CASSLGLGERETQYF. CDR3 sequence (DNA): TGTGCCAGCAGTTTAGGGCTAGGGGAGAGGGAGACCCAGTACTTC.

This clonotype was counted ten times or more. Relative to the germline gene, one junction end is altered; a read error may explain this. The rearrangement uses TRBV28 and TRBJ2-5; D call uncertain. Germline V gene data show CDR1 as MDHEN and CDR2 as SYDVKM. The CDR3 is 13 amino acids. CDR3: CASTFWQNPRNHF. The CDR3 DNA follows: TGTGCCAGCACCTTCTGGCAGAACCCCCGCAACCACTTC.